This TCR beta chain stems from a study of T cells expressing NK-cell markers. Study-level background: HCMV seropositivity characterized seven of the eight sequenced donors, and seronegativity one.

Per germline, CDR1 SGHAT and CDR2 FQNNGV. The CDR3 extends over 12 amino acids. TCRdb reanalyzed the 5' RACE reads, giving one entry per CDR3 protein sequence and no DNA. In all, the sample yields about 460,000 distinct CDR3 sequences. Sequencing was done on a sample of blood T cells: a sorted CD56 or NKG2C T cell subset, CD4+ or CD8+ T cells, or bulk PBMC T cells (not recorded which). This clonotype was sampled from a woman in her forties or fifties in good health. V gene TRBV11-2 combines with J gene TRBJ2-7. CDR3 in amino acids: CATTLSSYEQYF.